Here is one T cell receptor (beta chain) with its context. Its matching antigen is unknown. The CDR3 sequence is 16 residues long. Germline assignment: CDR1 SGHVS and CDR2 FNYEAQ. J gave up 4 bases and V 0 bases, and 6 bases lay outside the gene matches. This sample was taken from a study of graft-versus-host responses after intestinal transplantation. Study outcomes and limitations: Among recipient marrow samples, GvH clones were found; some appeared first in ileum or blood. Early post-transplant HvG declines tracked with peak circulating GvH clone levels.

Here immunoSEQ multiplex PCR was the method, and the copy in TCRdb shows in-frame clones only, minus some. The data show tens of thousands of clones, with 70% to 90% seen just once and 1.5% to 2% held by the top ten. The receptor was derived from a human patient who received an intestinal transplant, so some T cells may come from the graft donor. J is TRBJ2-5 and V is TRBV7-6, with 9 bases fitting TRBD2. This specimen consisted of PBMCs, obtained 26 days after transplant. In nucleotides, the CDR3 is TGTGCCAGCAGCTTAGCGGCGGGGGGGCTCCCAGAGACCCAGTACTTC. It specifies CASSLAAGGLPETQYF.